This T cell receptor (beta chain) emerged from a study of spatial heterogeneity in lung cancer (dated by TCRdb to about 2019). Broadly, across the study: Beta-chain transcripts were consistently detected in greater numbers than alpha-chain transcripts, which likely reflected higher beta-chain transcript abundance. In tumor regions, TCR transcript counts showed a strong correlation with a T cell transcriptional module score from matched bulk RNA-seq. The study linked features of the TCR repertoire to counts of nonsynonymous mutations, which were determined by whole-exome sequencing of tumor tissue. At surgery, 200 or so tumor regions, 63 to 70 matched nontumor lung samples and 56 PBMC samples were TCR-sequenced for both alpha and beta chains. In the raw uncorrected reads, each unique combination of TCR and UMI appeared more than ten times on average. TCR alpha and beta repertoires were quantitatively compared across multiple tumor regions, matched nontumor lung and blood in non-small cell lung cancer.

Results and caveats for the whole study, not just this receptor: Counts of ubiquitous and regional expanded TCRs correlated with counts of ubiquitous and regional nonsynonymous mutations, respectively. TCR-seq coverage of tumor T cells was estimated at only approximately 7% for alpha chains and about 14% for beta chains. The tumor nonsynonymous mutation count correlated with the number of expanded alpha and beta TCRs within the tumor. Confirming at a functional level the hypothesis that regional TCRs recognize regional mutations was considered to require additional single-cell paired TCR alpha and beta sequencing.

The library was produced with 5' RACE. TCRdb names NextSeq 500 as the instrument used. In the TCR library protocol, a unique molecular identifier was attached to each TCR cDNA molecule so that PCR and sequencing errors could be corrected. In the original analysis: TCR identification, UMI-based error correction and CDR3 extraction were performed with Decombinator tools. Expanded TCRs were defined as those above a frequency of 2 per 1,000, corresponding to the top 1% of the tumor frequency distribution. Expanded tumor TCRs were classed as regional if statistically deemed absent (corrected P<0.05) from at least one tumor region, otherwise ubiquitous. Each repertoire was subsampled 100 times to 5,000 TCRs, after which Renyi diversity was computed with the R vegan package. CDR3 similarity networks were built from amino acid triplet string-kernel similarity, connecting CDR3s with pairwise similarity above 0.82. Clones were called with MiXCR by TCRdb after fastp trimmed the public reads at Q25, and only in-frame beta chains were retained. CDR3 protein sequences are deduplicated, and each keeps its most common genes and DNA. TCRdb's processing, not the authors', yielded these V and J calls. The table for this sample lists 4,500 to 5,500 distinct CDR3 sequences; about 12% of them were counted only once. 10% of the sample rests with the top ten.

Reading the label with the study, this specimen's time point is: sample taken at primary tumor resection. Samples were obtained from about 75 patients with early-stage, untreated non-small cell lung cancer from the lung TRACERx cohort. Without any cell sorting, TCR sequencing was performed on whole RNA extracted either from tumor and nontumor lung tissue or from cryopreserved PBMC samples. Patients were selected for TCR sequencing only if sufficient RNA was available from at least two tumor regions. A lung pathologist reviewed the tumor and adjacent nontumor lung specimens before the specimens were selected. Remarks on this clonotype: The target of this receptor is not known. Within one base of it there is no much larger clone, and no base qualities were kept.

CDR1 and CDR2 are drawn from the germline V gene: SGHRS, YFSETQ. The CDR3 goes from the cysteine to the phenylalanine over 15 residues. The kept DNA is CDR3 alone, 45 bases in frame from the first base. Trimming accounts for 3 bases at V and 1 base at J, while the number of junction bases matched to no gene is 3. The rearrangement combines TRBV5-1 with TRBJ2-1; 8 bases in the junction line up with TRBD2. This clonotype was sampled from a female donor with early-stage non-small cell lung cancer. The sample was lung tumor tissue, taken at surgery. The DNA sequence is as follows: TGCGCCAGCAGCTCCCGGGGGGGATCCTACAATGAGCAGTTCTTC. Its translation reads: CASSSRGGSYNEQFF.